Listed here are 25 T cell receptor beta chains from one sample, sequenced in a study of blood T cell repertoires in COVID-19. Profiling relied on immunoSEQ multiplex PCR, and the TCRdb table lists in-frame clones only, not all of them. The sample shows about 500,000 clones, about 90% of them seen only once. Material: PBMCs or T cells enriched from blood (not recorded which). The receptors here all came from a woman between 18 and 29 years old who had recovered from COVID-19.

This chain's CDR3 is CASSPRGAYNEQFF. The CDR3 nucleotides are TGTGCCAGCAGCCCGCGCGGGGCCTACAATGAGCAGTTCTTC. The V gene is TRBV4-2, the J gene TRBJ2-1; D may be TRBD2 (6 bases). V lost 4 bases and J lost 2, with 9 bases in between. The germline V gene encodes CDR1 LGHNA and CDR2 YNFKEQ. CDR3 length: 14 residues.

V usage is TRBV3-1 (or the pseudogene TRBV3-2) and J usage is TRBJ1-1; D is undetermined. CDR1 and CDR2 (germline): LGHDT, YNNKEL (reference sequence). V was trimmed by 7 bases and J by 0 bases, leaving 12 bases between them. This CDR3 has 14 amino acids. CDR3 nucleotides: TGTGCCAGCACCCGGGGAGGGATGAACACTGAAGCTTTCTTT. This sequence encodes CASTRGGMNTEAFF.

This clone was seen only once. This chain connects TRBV5-1 to TRBJ2-7; TRBD1 agrees at 7 bases. The length of the CDR3 is 15 residues. Germline V lookup: CDR1 SGHRS, CDR2 YFSETQ. The ends lost 4 bases at V and 2 bases at J; junction bases unmatched: 9. In DNA, the CDR3 is TGCGCCAGCAGCCCTGGACAGGACGGTACCTACGAGCAGTACTTC. It yields the protein CASSPGQDGTYEQYF.

The rearrangement links TRBV2 to TRBJ1-1, with 7 bases fitting TRBD1. CDR3 length: 16 amino acids. Germline assignment: CDR1 SNHLY and CDR2 FYNNEI. The J segment lost 1 base and the V segment lost 6 bases, leaving 11 bases of the junction unmatched. This chain's CDR3 is CASRSLTTGTNTEAFF. Here the CDR3 DNA reads TGTGCCAGCAGATCCCTTACGACAGGGACGAACACTGAAGCTTTCTTT.

At least ten counts were recorded for this clone. The chain couples TRBV28 to TRBJ1-5; TRBD1 matches at 9 bases. The germline gives CDR1 MDHEN, CDR2 SYDVKM. CDR3 length equals 16 residues. With V trimmed by 5 bases and J by 5 bases, 10 bases remained unmatched. CDR3 region: CASSTRTGAFDQPQHF. The DNA of the CDR3 is TGTGCCAGCAGTACACGGACAGGGGCCTTCGATCAGCCCCAGCATTTT. Full variable domain (remainder filled in from reference TRBV28 and TRBJ1-5): DVKVTQSSRYLVKRTGEKVFLECVQDMDHENMFWYRQDPGLGLRLIYFSYDVKMKEKGDIPEGYSVSREKKERFSLILESASTNQTSMYLCASSTRTGAFDQPQHFGDGTRLSIL.

The sample holds one count of this clone. The CDR3 sequence: CASSQGARTEAFF. DNA for the CDR3: TGTGCCAGCTCACAGGGGGCGAGGACTGAAGCTTTCTTT. This chain uses TRBV18 with TRBJ1-1, with TRBD1 matching 7 bases. Losses at the gene ends were 4 bases for V and 5 bases for J; bases not matched to a gene: 4. The CDR3 covers 13 residues. The germline CDR1 and CDR2 sequences are KGHSH and LQKENI.

This chain links TRBV2 with TRBJ1-2; D is undetermined. Trimming cost V 3 bases and J 8 bases, with 19 bases left between them. This CDR3 is 15 amino acids long. Germline assignment: CDR1 SNHLY and CDR2 FYNNEI. The CDR3 sequence is CASSDKHSSAGGYTF. The CDR3 DNA follows: TGTGCCAGCAGTGATAAGCACAGCTCTGCGGGGGGCTACACCTTC. The full variable domain, rest sourced from reference TRBV2 and TRBJ1-2, is EPEVTQTPSHQVTQMGQEVILRCVPISNHLYFYWYRQILGQKVEFLVSFYNNEISEKSEIFDDQFSVERPDGSNFTLKIRSTKLEDSAMYFCASSDKHSSAGGYTFGSGTRLTVV.

This chain connects TRBV5-8 to TRBJ1-5, with no clear D. The CDR3 is 13 residues long. Germline CDR1 is SGHTS and CDR2 is YDEGEE. V lost 4 bases and J lost 4, with 9 bases in between. CDR3 residues: CASSRMENQPQHF. CDR3 DNA sequence: TGTGCCAGCAGCCGTATGGAGAATCAGCCCCAGCATTTT.

This chain links TRBV5-1 with TRBJ1-1; no clear D gene. V was cut by 5 bases and J by 0 bases, with 8 bases left in between. Germline CDR1 is SGHRS and CDR2 is YFSETQ. CDR3 length equals 13 residues. The CDR3 DNA reads TGCGCCAGCAGACGAACGGTGAACACTGAAGCTTTCTTT. This gives the protein CASRRTVNTEAFF.

The V call is TRBV18, the J call TRBJ2-5, with D perhaps matching TRBD2 (5 bases). V was cut by 11 bases and J by 1 base, with 17 bases left in between. CDR1 and CDR2 from the germline V gene are KGHSH and LQKENI. CDR3 length: 14 amino acids. CDR3 residues: CASRPLEVQETQYF. The CDR3 coding sequence is TGTGCCTCCCGACCCTTGGAGGTCCAAGAGACCCAGTACTTC.

This chain connects TRBV7-9 to TRBJ2-1, with 12 bases aligning to TRBD2. CDR3 length: 16 amino acids. V shed 3 bases and J 9 bases; nucleotides not matched to a gene: 9. CDR1 is SEHNR, CDR2 FQNEAQ, per germline (reference sequence). CDR3 in amino acids: CASSLVGPSGGAEQFF. The CDR3 region has the DNA TGTGCCAGCAGCTTGGTCGGTCCTAGCGGGGGGGCTGAGCAGTTCTTC.

The V gene is TRBV4-1, the J gene TRBJ2-5, with 13 positions matching TRBD2. This CDR3 contains 17 residues. Germline values: CDR1 MGHRA, CDR2 YSYEKL. The V and J ends lost 3 bases and 5 bases, in that order; junction bases with no gene match: 9. This CDR3 is CASSHLPTSGGSETQYF. CDR3 coding DNA: TGCGCCAGCAGCCACCTACCGACTAGCGGGGGGAGCGAGACCCAGTACTTC.

The rearrangement joins TRBV5-6 to TRBJ2-7; TRBD2 matches at 9 bases. CDR3 length equals 14 residues. Germline V CDR1 and CDR2: SGHDT, YYEEEE. J gave up 4 bases and V 3 bases, and 5 bases lay outside the gene matches. The CDR3 loop is CASSSGLALYEQYF. CDR3 in DNA: TGTGCCAGCAGCTCTGGACTAGCGCTTTACGAGCAGTACTTC.

The rearrangement joins TRBV29-1 to TRBJ1-1; 8 bases map to TRBD1. This CDR3 spans 13 amino acids. Trimming removed 7 bases from V and 3 bases from J; junction bases left unmatched: 7. In germline, CDR1 is SQVTM, CDR2 ANQGSEA. The CDR3 region has the DNA TGCAGCGGCGGGACAGGAAGAGACACTGAAGCTTTCTTT. Its translation is CSGGTGRDTEAFF.

V gene TRBV5-1 combines with J gene TRBJ1-1; maybe TRBD1 (5 bases). Trimming took off 4 bases at V and 4 bases at J, with 14 bases between the two ends. CDR1 is SGHRS, CDR2 YFSETQ, per germline. The CDR3 is made up of 14 amino acids. The DNA of the CDR3 is TGCGCCAGCAGCAACCAGGGAAGAAGCACTGAAGCTTTCTTT. It translates to CASSNQGRSTEAFF.

In this sample, this clone turned up a few times. V usage is TRBV2 and J usage is TRBJ1-2, with D possibly TRBD1 on 6 matching bases. The CDR3 runs 14 residues. The germline V gene encodes CDR1 SNHLY and CDR2 FYNNEI. V lost 6 bases and J lost 0, with 11 bases in between. In DNA, the CDR3 is TGTGCCAGCAGGGACGACAGGTCTAACTATGGCTACACCTTC. As protein: CASRDDRSNYGYTF.

The table lists this clone with a few counts. This chain uses TRBV2 with TRBJ1-1, with 7 nucleotides matching TRBD1. V shed 6 bases and J 12 bases; nucleotides not matched to a gene: 7. CDR1 SNHLY and CDR2 FYNNEI come from the germline V gene. CDR3 length: 11 residues. The DNA of the CDR3 is TGTGCCAGCAGATGGGGACAGCGCTCTTTCTTT. It yields the protein CASRWGQRSFF.

The chain carries TRBV25-1 and TRBJ2-6, with D perhaps TRBD1 (5 bases). CDR3 length: 13 residues. Germline V gene data show CDR1 as MGHDK and CDR2 as SYGVNS. The germline V and J ends were trimmed by 8 bases and 2 bases, with 7 bases remaining between them. CDR3: CASVGAGANVLTF. The CDR3 DNA reads as TGTGCCAGCGTAGGGGCTGGGGCCAACGTCCTGACTTTC.

The V gene is TRBV7-2, the J gene TRBJ2-7; D is ambiguous. V lost 7 bases and J 2 bases, leaving 9 bases between the germline ends. The CDR3 has 12 residues. Looked up from germline, CDR1 is SGHTA and CDR2 is FQGNSA. CDR3: CASTPFTYEQYF. In DNA, the CDR3 is TGTGCCAGCACCCCCTTTACCTACGAGCAGTACTTC.

The chain employs TRBV5-5 and TRBJ2-4; 11 nucleotides match TRBD1. CDR3 size: 14 residues. The germline V gene encodes CDR1 SGHKS and CDR2 YYEKEE (reference sequence). Trimming at V came to 2 bases and at J to 8 bases, leaving 3 bases not matched to a gene. The CDR3 DNA reads TGTGCCAGCAGCTTAGGGACAGGGGGGTACATTCAGTACTTC. This translates into CASSLGTGGYIQYF.

The rearrangement joins TRBV18 to TRBJ2-4; possibly TRBD1 for D (5 bases). The V and J ends lost 2 bases and 1 base respectively, with 9 bases between them. The germline V gene encodes CDR1 KGHSH and CDR2 LQKENI. The CDR3 has 15 residues. The CDR3 protein is CASSPGASAKNIQYF. The CDR3 DNA follows: TGTGCCAGCTCACCAGGGGCCAGCGCCAAAAACATTCAGTACTTC.

This chain joins TRBV6-1 and TRBJ2-1, with D perhaps matching TRBD2 (6 bases). With 5 bases removed from V and 10 bases from J, the gap between germline ends came to 18 bases. CDR1 MNHNS and CDR2 SASEGT come from the germline V gene. CDR3 length equals 14 residues. CDR3 protein: CASSPSSEGREQFF. The CDR3 DNA sequence: TGTGCCAGCAGTCCAAGCTCGGAGGGAAGGGAGCAGTTCTTC.

This clone appeared once. This chain links TRBV30 with TRBJ2-5; D not resolved. The CDR3 totals 12 residues. Trimming took off 3 bases at V and 2 bases at J, with 7 bases between the two ends. Germline V gives CDR1 GTSNPN, CDR2 SVGIG (reference sequence). For the CDR3, the DNA is TGTGCCTGGAGAAACGGTCAAGAGACCCAGTACTTC. As protein: CAWRNGQETQYF.

The rearrangement links TRBV30 to TRBJ1-2; TRBD1 agrees at 7 bases. Trimming cost V 3 bases and J 8 bases; bases outside gene matches: 12. In germline, CDR1 is GTSNPN, CDR2 SVGIG (reference sequence). This CDR3 is built from 14 residues. For the CDR3, the DNA is TGTGCCTGGAGCCGCCTGACAGGGAGTAGAGGCTACACCTTC. Amino acids: CAWSRLTGSRGYTF.

V usage is TRBV6-5 and J usage is TRBJ2-3, with TRBD2 matching over 7 bases. CDR1 MNHEY and CDR2 SVGAGI come from the germline V gene. The CDR3 sequence is 14 residues long. V trimming: 7 bases; J trimming: 2 bases; junction bases outside the gene matches: 6. The CDR3 DNA follows: TGTGCCAGCACCTACCGGGAGGACACAGATACGCAGTATTTT. Encoded protein: CASTYREDTDTQYF.